A selection of T cell receptor beta chains follows, all from one sample in a study of T cells in Graves' hyperthyroidism and ophthalmopathy. TCRdb redid the calling of the multiplex PCR reads with MiXCR, one entry per CDR3 protein. The sample lists over 150,000 distinct CDR3 sequences, around 17% occurring once. Material: blood. Receptors originate from a woman between 50 and 59 years old with Graves' hyperthyroidism. Each CDR3 is given with its conserved first and last residue. Fields, in order: clone size, D gene, V gene, J gene, CDR3 DNA, CDR3 protein. A D gene is named only where the DNA matches it firmly. Clone size, where shown, is once, few, many, or a class for clones that have expanded.

many	NA	TRBV7-9	TRBJ1-5	TGTGCCAGCAGCTACAACGATCAGCCCCAGCATTTT	CASSYNDQPQHF
many	NA	TRBV9	TRBJ2-7	TGTGCCAGCAGCGGCCGGGCCCCGGGCCCCTACGAGCAGTACTTC	CASSGRAPGPYEQYF
NA	TRBD1	TRBV4-1	TRBJ1-4	TGCGCCAGCAGCCAGGGGACGGGACAGGGGGTCAGAAAACTGTTTTTT	CASSQGTGQGVRKLFF
many	NA	TRBV11-3	TRBJ2-3	TGTGCCAGCAGCCAACTCCGCGGGCGGGCGGTCACAGATACGCAGTATTTT	CASSQLRGRAVTDTQYF
few	NA	TRBV7-9	TRBJ1-1	TGTGCCAGCAGCTCATGGACGGGGAACACTGAAGCTTTCTTT	CASSSWTGNTEAFF
few	NA	TRBV28	TRBJ1-2	TGTGCCAGCAGTACCACAGGAGCGCCCTATGGCTACACCTTC	CASSTTGAPYGYTF
many	TRBD1	TRBV6-1	TRBJ1-3	TGTGCCAGCAGTGAGGGACAGGGGACGACTGGAAACACCATATATTTT	CASSEGQGTTGNTIYF
few	NA	TRBV7-2	TRBJ1-4	TGTGCCAGCAGCCGAAAGGGATACGGGGGTACAACTAATGAAAAACTGTTTTTT	CASSRKGYGGTTNEKLFF
NA	NA	TRBV7-2	TRBJ2-7	TGTGCCAGCAGCCGCAGCGGGCATAATTCCTACGAGCAGTACTTC	CASSRSGHNSYEQYF
few	TRBD1	TRBV7-9	TRBJ1-6	TGTGCCAGCAACCCCGTTGACAGGGTTAACTCACCCCTCCACTTT	CASNPVDRVNSPLHF
many	TRBD1	TRBV6-6	TRBJ2-3	TGTGCCAGCAGTTACGTCCATACAGGGGCGGCAGATACGCAGTATTTT	CASSYVHTGAADTQYF
NA	NA	TRBV20-1	TRBJ2-7	TGCAGGGCCCTTTTCGGACTCGCCTACGAGCAGTACTTC	CRALFGLAYEQYF
many	NA	TRBV7-9	TRBJ2-7	TGTGCCAGCAGCCCGCCCGGGAGTTCCTACGAGCAGTACTTC	CASSPPGSSYEQYF
NA	TRBD1	TRBV12-3/TRBV12-4	TRBJ2-1	TGTGCCAGCAGTTTAGGACAGGGACGGTTCTTC	CASSLGQGRFF
few	TRBD2	TRBV12-3/TRBV12-4	TRBJ2-5	TGTGCCAGCAGTTTGGGCGGGAGCGGTCAAGAGACCCAGTACTTC	CASSLGGSGQETQYF
few	NA	TRBV3-1	TRBJ2-7	TGTGCCAGCAGCCAAGTCGGGGGTTTCGAGCAGTACTTC	CASSQVGGFEQYF
NA	NA	TRBV6-4	TRBJ2-7	TGTGCCAGCAATTCAGGGGGGGTTAGATACGAGCAGTACTTC	CASNSGGVRYEQYF
many	TRBD2	TRBV5-1	TRBJ2-1	TGCGCCAGCAGCTTGATTGGGACTAGCGGCTACAATGAGCAGTTCTTC	CASSLIGTSGYNEQFF
many	NA	TRBV6-1	TRBJ2-4	TGTGCCAGCAGCCCTTCCTCGACAAGCGTTCAGTACTTC	CASSPSSTSVQYF
NA	TRBD2	TRBV24-1	TRBJ2-5	TGTGCCACCAGTGAAGCGGGGGGCTACCGCGAGGAGACCCAGTACTTC	CATSEAGGYREETQYF
few	TRBD1	TRBV20-1	TRBJ1-3	TGCAGTGCTGGTGGGACAGGGACTATCGGAAACACCATATATTTT	CSAGGTGTIGNTIYF
few	TRBD2	TRBV12-3/TRBV12-4	TRBJ2-3	TGTGCCAGCGATCGGACTAGCGGGAGCACAGATACGCAGTATTTT	CASDRTSGSTDTQYF
many	NA	TRBV6-1	TRBJ1-2	TGTGCCAGCAGTCCCCAGGAGGGAGGGTATGGCTACACCTTC	CASSPQEGGYGYTF
many	NA	TRBV29-1	TRBJ2-7	TGCAGCGTTGGCAACGGGCCCTACGAGCAGTACTTC	CSVGNGPYEQYF
NA	NA	TRBV9	TRBJ1-2	TGTGCTAGCAGCATAGAAGCGGGACGGATGGCCTATGGCTACACCTTC	CASSIEAGRMAYGYTF
many	NA	TRBV11-2	TRBJ2-1	TGTGCCAGCAGCCCCGAAACCTCATCCACTGAGCAGTTCTTC	CASSPETSSTEQFF
many	NA	TRBV5-5	TRBJ1-1	TGTGCCAGCAGCCTCACGTTCTCTGAAGCTTTCTTT	CASSLTFSEAFF
few	TRBD2	TRBV7-9	TRBJ2-5	TGTGCCAGCAGCTTATTAACAGCGGGAGCCGGAGAGACCCAGTACTTC	CASSLLTAGAGETQYF
NA	NA	TRBV19	TRBJ1-1	TGTGCCAGTAGTACGGGTGCCGGGTACACTGAAGCTTTCTTT	CASSTGAGYTEAFF
NA	NA	TRBV5-1	TRBJ2-3	TGCGCCAGCAGCCCCCAAGGACAGAGAGATACGCAGTATTTT	CASSPQGQRDTQYF
NA	NA	TRBV19	TRBJ2-1	TGTGCCAGTAGTATCGGGGGGCTCTCCTACATTGAGCAGTTCTTC	CASSIGGLSYIEQFF
many	NA	TRBV12-3/TRBV12-4	TRBJ2-1	TGTGCCAGCGCAGGAGTGTCCTACAATGAGCAGTTCTTC	CASAGVSYNEQFF
many	TRBD1	TRBV2	TRBJ1-5	TGTGCCAGCAATGACAGGGGACTAAATCAGCCCCAGCATTTT	CASNDRGLNQPQHF
many	NA	TRBV30	TRBJ1-2	TGTGCCTGGAGTGTACAAGGGGAGGGTGGCTACACCTTC	CAWSVQGEGGYTF
many	TRBD2	TRBV18	TRBJ2-1	TGTGCCAGCTCACCAAAGCGGGAGTCCAATGAGCAGTTCTTC	CASSPKRESNEQFF
many	TRBD1	TRBV27	TRBJ1-4	TGTGCCAGCAGTTTACAGGGGGCTGGAGAAAAACTGTTTTTT	CASSLQGAGEKLFF
NA	NA	TRBV19	TRBJ2-6	TGTGCCAGTAGTATCCCAAGAGGGGCCAACGTCCTGACTTTC	CASSIPRGANVLTF
few	NA	TRBV28	TRBJ2-3	TGTGCCACCCTGGGGGGACAGCCCCAGTATTTT	CATLGGQPQYF
NA	NA	TRBV7-2	TRBJ1-1	TGTGCCAGCAGTCACGGCGGTAGGGACACTGAAGCTTTCTTT	CASSHGGRDTEAFF
NA	NA	TRBV7-6	TRBJ2-1	TGTGCCAGCAGCTTAGCTGGGGGCACCTCCTACAATGAGCAGTTCTTC	CASSLAGGTSYNEQFF
NA	TRBD2	TRBV7-9	TRBJ2-1	TGTGCCAGCAGCAATTATATCGCCAGCGGGAGCTCCTACAATGAGCAGTTCTTC	CASSNYIASGSSYNEQFF
many	TRBD2	TRBV27	TRBJ2-2	TGTGCCAGCAGTCCCCTCGCGGGAGATACCGGGGAGCTGTTTTTT	CASSPLAGDTGELFF
many	NA	TRBV30	TRBJ1-5	TGTGCCTGGAGGGCCCGAGGGGGCAATCAGCCCCAGCATTTT	CAWRARGGNQPQHF
many	TRBD1	TRBV7-9	TRBJ2-1	TGTGCCAGCAGCTTTATAAGGACAGGGGGCAGTGAGCAGTTCTTC	CASSFIRTGGSEQFF
NA	TRBD1	TRBV4-1	TRBJ1-2	TGCGCCAGCAGCCAATCGGACAGGGGCTACACCTTC	CASSQSDRGYTF
many	NA	TRBV12-3/TRBV12-4	TRBJ2-5	TGTGCCAGCCGACAGCTGTCCGGGGAGACCCAGTACTTC	CASRQLSGETQYF
many	TRBD2	TRBV27	TRBJ2-1	TGTGCCAGCATATCCCCGACTAGCGGGAACACTGAGCAGTTCTTC	CASISPTSGNTEQFF
many	NA	TRBV3-1	TRBJ2-5	TGTGCCAGCAGCCTCCTGACAGGACCTCAAGAGACCCAGTACTTC	CASSLLTGPQETQYF
many	NA	TRBV19	TRBJ2-2	TGTGCCACCGCCAGGGGGGTCAACACCGGGGAGCTGTTTTTT	CATARGVNTGELFF
once	NA	TRBV6-5	TRBJ2-7	TGTGCCAGCAGTTACGGCCAGAACTACGAGCAGTACTTC	CASSYGQNYEQYF
NA	NA	TRBV7-9	TRBJ1-2	TGTGCCAGCAGTTCATTGGACTATGGCTACACCTTC	CASSSLDYGYTF
many	NA	TRBV2	TRBJ2-7	TGTGCCAGCCTGTCAGTCCCCTACGAGCAGTACTTC	CASLSVPYEQYF
many	TRBD1	TRBV24-1	TRBJ1-5	TGTGCCACCAGTGACCCCCGGGACAGAAATCAGCCCCAGCATTTT	CATSDPRDRNQPQHF
many	NA	TRBV20-1	TRBJ2-7	TGCAGTGCTAGGGTAAGCGGAGGTCTTCACTACGAGCAGTACTTC	CSARVSGGLHYEQYF
many	TRBD2	TRBV14	TRBJ2-3	TGTGCCAGCAGCCCCCCGACTAGCGGGAGATCGTGGAATACGCAGTATTTT	CASSPPTSGRSWNTQYF